Listed below are T cell receptor beta chains from one sample, sequenced in a study of blood T cell repertoires in COVID-19. TCRdb keeps only in-frame clones here, not all; method: immunoSEQ multiplex PCR. The sample has about 74,000 clones; approximately 84% are singletons. The sample taken for sequencing was peripheral blood. These receptors were obtained from a man aged 70 or older with acute or convalescent COVID-19. Both conserved end residues are part of each CDR3. D genes are given only for firm matches. Clone size is not always given. Where it is, it says once, few, many or a class for expanded clones.

size: NA
J: TRBJ2-5
V: TRBV30
D: NA
CDR3: CAWSLSRGYQETQYF
DNA: TGTGCCTGGAGCCTAAGTCGGGGGTACCAAGAGACCCAGTACTTC

size: NA
J: TRBJ1-3
V: TRBV9
D: NA
CDR3: CASSADGVSGNTIYF
DNA: TGTGCCAGCAGCGCAGACGGAGTCTCTGGAAACACCATATATTTT

size: NA
J: TRBJ2-6
V: TRBV5-6
D: TRBD1
CDR3: CASSRDRGYAGANVLTF
DNA: TGTGCCAGCAGTCGGGACAGGGGATATGCTGGGGCCAACGTCCTGACTTTC

size: once
J: TRBJ2-7
V: TRBV5-8
D: NA
CDR3: CASQRTDAYEQYF
DNA: TGTGCCAGCCAGCGGACAGACGCCTACGAGCAGTACTTC

size: NA
J: TRBJ1-2
V: TRBV7-3
D: NA
CDR3: CASSSRRAYGYTF
DNA: TGTGCCAGCAGCTCCCGCCGAGCCTATGGCTACACCTTC

size: NA
J: TRBJ1-6
V: TRBV6-1
D: NA
CDR3: CASSERDGSPAPLHF
DNA: TGTGCCAGCAGTGAGCGGGACGGCTCTCCCGCTCCCCTCCACTTT

size: NA
J: TRBJ2-7
V: TRBV19
D: NA
CDR3: CASSIRSGRGTYEQYF
DNA: TGTGCCAGTAGTATCAGGTCGGGCAGGGGCACCTACGAGCAGTACTTC

size: once
J: TRBJ1-2
V: TRBV4-2
D: TRBD1
CDR3: CASSQDTGGQNYGYTF
DNA: TGTGCCAGCAGCCAAGATACTGGGGGACAGAATTATGGCTACACCTTC

size: NA
J: TRBJ2-4
V: TRBV9
D: NA
CDR3: CASSGTDLAKNIQYF
DNA: TGTGCCAGCAGCGGAACAGATTTAGCCAAAAACATTCAGTACTTC

size: NA
J: TRBJ2-3
V: TRBV7-3
D: NA
CDR3: CASSPGGGANTDTQYF
DNA: TGTGCCAGCAGCCCAGGGGGAGGTGCCAACACAGATACGCAGTATTTT

size: NA
J: TRBJ2-1
V: TRBV5-1
D: NA
CDR3: CASSLQGNNEQFF
DNA: TGCGCCAGCAGCCTACAGGGAAACAATGAGCAGTTCTTC

size: NA
J: TRBJ2-5
V: TRBV18
D: NA
CDR3: CASSPQVKETQYF
DNA: TGTGCCAGCTCACCCCAGGTAAAGGAGACCCAGTACTTC

size: NA
J: TRBJ2-7
V: TRBV9
D: TRBD1
CDR3: CASSVTTGAFNEQYF
DNA: TGTGCCAGCAGCGTTACGACAGGGGCGTTTAACGAGCAGTACTTC

size: NA
J: TRBJ2-5
V: TRBV9
D: TRBD2
CDR3: CASSPEGAGGPRGRETQYF
DNA: TGTGCCAGCAGCCCCGAGGGAGCGGGGGGGCCCCGTGGCCGGGAGACCCAGTACTTC

size: NA
J: TRBJ2-2
V: TRBV28
D: TRBD2
CDR3: CASSYGGAGTGELFF
DNA: TGTGCCAGCAGTTACGGGGGGGCGGGCACCGGGGAGCTGTTTTTT

size: once
J: TRBJ2-1
V: TRBV19
D: NA
CDR3: CASSRGPSGEQFF
DNA: TGTGCCAGTAGTAGAGGGCCCTCTGGTGAGCAGTTCTTC

size: medium-sized
J: TRBJ2-2
V: TRBV28
D: NA
CDR3: CASSLFGEGEDTGELFF
DNA: TGTGCCAGCAGTTTATTTGGAGAGGGCGAGGATACCGGGGAGCTGTTTTTT

size: NA
J: TRBJ1-1
V: TRBV2
D: TRBD1
CDR3: CASSVPGQGEYTYEAFF
DNA: TGTGCCAGCAGTGTCCCCGGACAGGGGGAATACACCTATGAAGCTTTCTTT

size: NA
J: TRBJ1-4
V: TRBV7-9
D: NA
CDR3: CASSLELGSNEKLFF
DNA: TGTGCCAGCAGCTTAGAGCTGGGCAGCAATGAAAAACTGTTTTTT

size: NA
J: TRBJ2-1
V: TRBV24-1
D: TRBD2
CDR3: CATSGGAERVDEQFF
DNA: TGTGCCACCAGCGGGGGGGCGGAAAGGGTCGATGAGCAGTTCTTC